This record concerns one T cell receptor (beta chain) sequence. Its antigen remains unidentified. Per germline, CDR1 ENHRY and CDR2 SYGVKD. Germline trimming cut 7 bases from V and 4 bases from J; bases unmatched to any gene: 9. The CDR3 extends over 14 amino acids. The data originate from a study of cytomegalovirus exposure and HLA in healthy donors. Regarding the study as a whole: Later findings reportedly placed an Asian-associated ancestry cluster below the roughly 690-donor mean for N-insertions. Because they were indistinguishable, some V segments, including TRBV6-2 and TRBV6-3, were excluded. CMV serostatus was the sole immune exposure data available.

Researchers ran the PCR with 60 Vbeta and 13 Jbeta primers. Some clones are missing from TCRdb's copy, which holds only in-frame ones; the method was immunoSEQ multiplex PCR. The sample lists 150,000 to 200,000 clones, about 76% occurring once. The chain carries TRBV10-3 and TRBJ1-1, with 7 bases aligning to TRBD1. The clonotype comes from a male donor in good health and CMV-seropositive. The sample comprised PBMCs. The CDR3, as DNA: TGTGCCATCAATAAGGATAGGGGGCTCACTGAAGCTTTCTTT. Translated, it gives CAINKDRGLTEAFF.